This passage covers 21 T cell receptor beta chains from one sample sequenced in a study of blood T cell repertoires in COVID-19 (TCRdb year 2020). The library was obtained by the immunoSEQ multiplex PCR assay. Sourced from immuneACCESS, this table was stored by TCRdb with only in-frame sequences that have V and J called. A share of the clones is absent; for the studies checked, an unresolved V gene accounts for under half, and the remainder has no known explanation. The sample profile shows some 120,000 clones; more than 70% of them were found once. 3.9% of the sample is taken by the ten largest. Sequenced material: peripheral blood. The origin of the receptors is a man between 60 and 70 years old with acute or convalescent COVID-19.

The rearrangement links TRBV9 to TRBJ2-1, with 7 bases that match TRBD2. The germline V gene encodes CDR1 SGDLS and CDR2 YYNGEE. The CDR3 is made up of 14 amino acids. Germline trimming cut 2 bases from V and 8 bases from J; bases unmatched to any gene: 7. The CDR3 loop is CASSVRDYIHEQFF. CDR3 nucleotides: TGTGCCAGCAGCGTTCGGGACTACATTCATGAGCAGTTCTTC.

The CDR3 here is CASSLEGLAAFF. CDR3 in DNA: TGTGCCAGCAGCTTAGAGGGACTAGCGGCTTTCTTC. This sequence joins TRBV7-9 and TRBJ2-1; 11 bases align to TRBD2. V was pared by 1 base and J by 16 bases, with 3 bases of the junction left unmatched. The CDR3 is made up of 12 amino acids. Per germline, CDR1 SEHNR and CDR2 FQNEAQ (reference sequence).

This clone was seen a handful of times. The chain joins TRBV2 to TRBJ2-5, with TRBD1 matching over 7 bases. This CDR3 comprises 15 residues. The V and J ends lost 4 bases and 2 bases, in that order; junction bases with no gene match: 7. Germline values: CDR1 SNHLY, CDR2 FYNNEI. CDR3 region: CASSGPTGAQETQYF. DNA of the CDR3: TGTGCCAGCAGTGGTCCTACAGGGGCACAAGAGACCCAGTACTTC.

This chain joins TRBV2 and TRBJ2-1, with D maybe TRBD2 (6 bases). The length of the CDR3 is 13 residues. Germline CDR1 and CDR2: SNHLY and FYNNEI. V was clipped by 7 bases and J by 2 bases, with 9 bases between them. CDR3 region: CASTWTTYNEQFF. The DNA of the CDR3 is TGTGCCAGCACGTGGACTACCTACAATGAGCAGTTCTTC.

The chain employs TRBV5-4 and TRBJ2-1; a weak D match, TRBD2 (5 bases). The germline V gene encodes CDR1 SGHNT and CDR2 YYREEE (reference sequence). V shed 2 bases and J shed 4 bases, with 13 bases lying between them. The CDR3 extends over 15 amino acids. This CDR3 is CASSFEPEGYNEQFF. The CDR3 DNA follows: TGTGCCAGCAGCTTTGAGCCAGAGGGATACAATGAGCAGTTCTTC.

The V gene is TRBV3-1 (or the pseudogene TRBV3-2), the J gene TRBJ2-3; D unclear. The CDR3 has 13 amino acids. Looked up from germline, CDR1 is LGHDT and CDR2 is YNNKEL (reference sequence). Trimming took 1 base from V and 8 from J, leaving 10 bases between them. The CDR3 region has the DNA TGTGCCAGCAGCCAAGGTTTGGGCTCTACGCAGTATTTT. As protein: CASSQGLGSTQYF.

The V gene is TRBV15, the J gene TRBJ1-2; D is undetermined. V was clipped by 0 bases and J by 2 bases, with 7 bases between them. CDR3 size: 14 residues. Per the germline V gene, CDR1 is LNHNV and CDR2 is YYDKDF (reference sequence). DNA for the CDR3: TGTGCCACCAGCAGAGAGGCGGGAAACTATGGCTACACCTTC. Its protein is CATSREAGNYGYTF. The whole variable domain, remainder taken from reference TRBV15 and TRBJ1-2, is DAMVIQNPRYQVTQFGKPVTLSCSQTLNHNVMYWYQQKSSQAPKLLFHYYDKDFNNEADTPDNFQSRRPNTSFCFLDIRSPGLGDTAMYLCATSREAGNYGYTFGSGTRLTVV.

This chain links TRBV6-2 or TRBV6-3 with TRBJ2-5; D not resolved. The ends were cut back, 2 bases at V and 5 bases at J, with 12 bases in the middle. Germline V gene lookup returns CDR1 MNHEY and CDR2 SVGEGT. The CDR3 runs 14 residues. CDR3 coding DNA: TGTGCCAGCAGTTACCTAAGTAACCGGGAGACCCAGTACTTC. Translating gives CASSYLSNRETQYF.

This chain connects TRBV9 to TRBJ2-7; TRBD2 aligns across 7 bases. Trimming cost V 3 bases and J 1 base; bases outside gene matches: 10. Germline lookup yields CDR1 SGDLS and CDR2 YYNGEE. This CDR3 has 16 residues. CDR3 DNA sequence: TGTGCCAGCAGCGCCGACCCGACTAGCAAATCCTACGAGCAGTACTTC. It encodes CASSADPTSKSYEQYF.

Details on this clone: Other nucleotide sequences in the sample specify the same CDR3. The genes are TRBV7-3 and TRBJ2-3; D might be TRBD2 (5 bases). The CDR3 is 15 amino acids. Trimming pared 5 bases from V and 0 bases from J, leaving 12 bases between. Per germline, CDR1 SGHTA and CDR2 FQGTGA. CDR3 DNA: TGTGCCAGCAGCAGGGCCGGCGGGAGCACAGATACGCAGTATTTT. Amino acid sequence: CASSRAGGSTDTQYF. Full variable domain (missing parts from reference TRBV7-3 and TRBJ2-3): GAGVSQTPSNKVTEKGKYVELRCDPISGHTALYWYRQSLGQGPEFLIYFQGTGAADDSGLPNDRFFAVRPEGSVSTLKIQRTERGDSAVYLCASSRAGGSTDTQYFGPGTRLTVL.

The chain has TRBV7-2 and TRBJ2-2, with D tentatively TRBD1 (5 bases). CDR1 and CDR2 from the germline V gene are SGHTA and FQGNSA. The CDR3 totals 13 residues. Trimming left V 8 bases short and J 4 bases short, with 11 bases between. The CDR3 spells CASGTQVTGELFF. CDR3 sequence (DNA): TGTGCCAGCGGCACACAGGTCACCGGGGAGCTGTTTTTT.

The chain employs TRBV9 and TRBJ1-6; D might be TRBD1 (5 bases). Germline CDR1 SGDLS, CDR2 YYNGEE. The V end lost 0 bases, the J end lost 7 bases, and 11 bases lay between the germline ends. The CDR3 is made up of 15 amino acids. This CDR3 is CASSVAAQGNSPLHF. In nucleotides, the CDR3 is TGTGCCAGCAGCGTAGCGGCTCAGGGCAATTCACCCCTCCACTTT.

The chain links TRBV25-1 to TRBJ2-1; D is possibly TRBD2 (5 bases). Germline V gene sequence: CDR1 MGHDK, CDR2 SYGVNS. The CDR3 contains 11 residues. V shed 3 bases and J shed 13 bases, with 10 bases lying between them. CDR3 loop: CASSEGGPQFF. CDR3 bases: TGTGCCAGCAGTGAGGGCGGGCCCCAGTTCTTC.

This clone has only one observation. This chain joins TRBV5-4 and TRBJ1-4, with no clear D. This CDR3 is built from 15 residues. V gave up 1 base and J gave up 8 bases, with 15 bases separating them. Per germline, CDR1 SGHNT and CDR2 YYREEE (reference sequence). Here the CDR3 reads CASSLSGEGGEKLFF. DNA of the CDR3: TGTGCCAGCAGCTTGTCCGGGGAAGGTGGGGAAAAACTGTTTTTT. The full variable domain, its missing parts supplied by reference TRBV5-4 and TRBJ1-4, is ETGVTQSPTHLIKTRGQQVTLRCSSQSGHNTVSWYQQALGQGPQFIFQYYREEENGRGNFPPRFSGLQFPNYSSELNVNALELDDSALYLCASSLSGEGGEKLFFGSGTQLSVL.

The CDR3 here is CASSRTGSAYGYTF. CDR3 DNA sequence: TGTGCCAGCAGTAGAACAGGGTCCGCCTATGGCTACACCTTC. The chain couples TRBV6-5 to TRBJ1-2; D possibly corresponds to TRBD1 (6 bases). This CDR3 is built from 14 residues. Germline loops: CDR1 MNHEY, CDR2 SVGAGI. Trimming cost V 5 bases and J 4 bases, with 14 bases left between them.

The chain carries TRBV28 and TRBJ1-5, with TRBD1 identical over 7 bases. Germline CDR1 is MDHEN and CDR2 is SYDVKM. Germline trimming cut 7 bases from V and 9 bases from J; bases unmatched to any gene: 9. This CDR3 contains 13 residues. In nucleotides, the CDR3 is TGTGCCAGCAACGACAGGGCAACCCCGCCCCAGCATTTT. Protein sequence: CASNDRATPPQHF. Filled out from reference TRBV28 and TRBJ1-5, the complete variable domain reads DVKVTQSSRYLVKRTGEKVFLECVQDMDHENMFWYRQDPGLGLRLIYFSYDVKMKEKGDIPEGYSVSREKKERFSLILESASTNQTSMYLCASNDRATPPQHFGDGTRLSIL.

CDR3 loop: CASSFRGEVGEQYF. The CDR3 DNA is TGTGCCAGCAGTTTTAGAGGGGAGGTGGGGGAGCAGTACTTC. This sequence joins TRBV27 and TRBJ2-7, with D possibly being TRBD2 (6 bases). CDR1 MNHEY and CDR2 SMNVEV come from the germline V gene (reference sequence). Trimming shortened V by 3 bases and J by 7 bases, and 16 bases separated the two germline ends. CDR3 size: 14 residues.

The CDR3 region is CATQREGSGRDEQYF. CDR3 DNA: TGTGCCACCCAAAGAGAGGGAAGCGGGAGAGATGAGCAGTACTTC. This chain connects TRBV6-4 to TRBJ2-7; 8 positions agree with TRBD2. CDR3 length equals 15 residues. V shed 10 bases and J 7 bases; nucleotides not matched to a gene: 18. The germline V gene encodes CDR1 MRHNA and CDR2 SNTAGT.

V and J are TRBV28 and TRBJ2-1; TRBD1 agrees at 7 bases. CDR1 is MDHEN and CDR2 is SYDVKM in the germline V gene. V lost 5 bases and J lost 7; bases outside the gene matches: 5. There are 13 residues in the CDR3. CDR3: CASSPPTGNEQFF. CDR3 sequence (DNA): TGTGCCAGCAGTCCCCCGACAGGGAATGAGCAGTTCTTC.

The V call is TRBV7-9, the J call TRBJ2-7; TRBD2 matches at 8 bases. Germline CDR1 is SEHNR and CDR2 is FQNEAQ (reference sequence). This CDR3 comprises 13 residues. V shed 4 bases and J 5 bases; nucleotides not matched to a gene: 4. The CDR3 is CASSWSGSHEQYF. The CDR3 nucleotides are TGTGCCAGCAGCTGGAGCGGGAGCCACGAGCAGTACTTC. The full variable domain, in which reference TRBV7-9 and TRBJ2-7 provide the parts outside the CDR3, is DTGVSQNPRHKITKRGQNVTFRCDPISEHNRLYWYRQTLGQGPEFLTYFQNEAQLEKSRLLSDRFSAERPKGSFSTLEIQRTEQGDSAMYLCASSWSGSHEQYFGPGTRLTVT.

The J gene is TRBJ1-5, the V gene TRBV7-9; D gene ambiguous. CDR1 is SEHNR, CDR2 FQNEAQ, per germline (reference sequence). The germline V and J ends were trimmed by 5 bases and 5 bases, with 10 bases remaining between them. The CDR3 totals 13 residues. The CDR3, as DNA: TGTGCCAGCAGCGCGAGACATGATCAGCCCCAGCATTTT. It translates to CASSARHDQPQHF.